Each of the 6 T cell receptor beta chains below was sequenced from the same sample in a study of blood T cells in healthy people across ages. PCR was performed a second time for 7 to 11 cycles using a sample-barcoded 5' primer and a J-beta primer mix. A single record per CDR3 protein comes from TCRdb applying MiXCR to the 5' RACE reads. The sample carries about 1.7 million distinct CDR3 sequences, 28% recorded once. Sequencing used blood. The receptors were gathered from a woman aged 25-40 years in good health.

This clonotype was detected once. This chain connects TRBV30 to TRBJ2-1, with D uncertain. V was trimmed by 2 bases and J by 7 bases, leaving 12 bases between them. The CDR3 consists of 13 residues. Germline V CDR1 and CDR2: GTSNPN, SVGIG (reference sequence). CDR3 in DNA: TGTGCCTGGAGTCTCCCCCTGAGGAATGAGCAGTTCTTC. Translated, it gives CAWSLPLRNEQFF.

This clonotype was found many times. The V call is TRBV4-2, the J call TRBJ2-7, with D perhaps matching TRBD2 (6 bases). The V and J ends lost 1 base and 2 bases respectively, with 12 bases between them. Germline CDR1 LGHNA, CDR2 YNFKEQ. This CDR3 has 15 residues. The CDR3 coding sequence is TGTGCCAGCAGCCAAGTAGAGGGCGGGGCCTACGAGCAGTACTTC. Translation: CASSQVEGGAYEQYF.

The chain employs TRBV5-5 and TRBJ2-1; TRBD2 matches 12 bases. The ends lost 3 bases at V and 10 bases at J; junction bases unmatched: 5. CDR3 length: 14 amino acids. Germline V gene lookup returns CDR1 SGHKS and CDR2 YYEKEE (reference sequence). The DNA of the CDR3 is TGTGCCAGCAGCTCTAGCGGGAGGGCCCCCGAGCAGTTCTTC. Residues: CASSSSGRAPEQFF. Variable domain in full (rest from reference TRBV5-5 and TRBJ2-1): DAGVTQSPTHLIKTRGQQVTLRCSPISGHKSVSWYQQVLGQGPQFIFQYYEKEERGRGNFPDRFSARQFPNYSSELNVNALLLGDSALYLCASSSSGRAPEQFFGPGTRLTVL.

This clonotype has at least ten counts. V gene TRBV24-1 combines with J gene TRBJ1-4; 10 bases map to TRBD1. V lost 4 bases and J lost 8; bases outside the gene matches: 6. The CDR3 contains 15 residues. Looked up from germline, CDR1 is KGHDR and CDR2 is SFDVKD. The CDR3 bases are TGTGCCACCAGTGAGGCCGGGACAGGGGACGAAAAACTGTTTTTT. This codes for CATSEAGTGDEKLFF.

This clonotype showed up just a few times. The rearrangement joins TRBV7-9 to TRBJ2-1; 8 positions agree with TRBD1. Looked up from germline, CDR1 is SEHNR and CDR2 is FQNEAQ (reference sequence). J gave up 8 bases and V 5 bases, and 5 bases lay outside the gene matches. The CDR3 spans 13 residues. Here the CDR3 DNA reads TGTGCCAGCAGCCCAGGGGGCTGGGATGAGCAGTTCTTC. Its translation is CASSPGGWDEQFF.

This clonotype was counted a few times. The chain joins TRBV6-5 to TRBJ2-3; D might be TRBD1 (7 bases). The V end was cut by 10 bases, the J end by 1 base, with 15 bases between. Germline CDR1 is MNHEY and CDR2 is SVGAGI. The CDR3 is 14 amino acids. The CDR3: CATSRGVGTDTQYF. The CDR3 DNA reads TGTGCCACCTCCAGGGGGGTGGGCACAGATACGCAGTATTTT.